This record looks at one TCR beta chain sequence and its context. This record belongs to a study of blood T cell repertoires in COVID-19. Looking at the study overall: The samples span acute and convalescent COVID-19 from the United States, Italy and Spain. T cells, B-cell-depleted T cells, or PBMCs supplied cDNA or gDNA.

As processed by the authors: It was from reference gene primer amplification that nucleated cell counts were estimated. The table came from immunoSEQ multiplex PCR; TCRdb's copy has only in-frame clones and leaves some out. The V and J calls and clone size were taken over from that table, and D and trimming were inferred from the DNA. The sample yields over 350,000 clones, roughly 90% seen once. Trimming cost V 4 bases and J 5 bases; bases outside gene matches: 15. The CDR3 runs to 18 residues. Per the germline V gene, CDR1 is SGHDN and CDR2 is FVKESK. The rearrangement links TRBV14 to TRBJ2-5; TRBD2 aligns across 11 bases. This clonotype was sampled from a woman aged 30 to 39 with acute or convalescent COVID-19. The specimen sequenced was peripheral blood. The CDR3 DNA reads TGTGCCAGCAGCCCCGCTCGGCTAGCGGGGGGTAGGAGGGAGACCCAGTACTTC. Translation: CASSPARLAGGRRETQYF.